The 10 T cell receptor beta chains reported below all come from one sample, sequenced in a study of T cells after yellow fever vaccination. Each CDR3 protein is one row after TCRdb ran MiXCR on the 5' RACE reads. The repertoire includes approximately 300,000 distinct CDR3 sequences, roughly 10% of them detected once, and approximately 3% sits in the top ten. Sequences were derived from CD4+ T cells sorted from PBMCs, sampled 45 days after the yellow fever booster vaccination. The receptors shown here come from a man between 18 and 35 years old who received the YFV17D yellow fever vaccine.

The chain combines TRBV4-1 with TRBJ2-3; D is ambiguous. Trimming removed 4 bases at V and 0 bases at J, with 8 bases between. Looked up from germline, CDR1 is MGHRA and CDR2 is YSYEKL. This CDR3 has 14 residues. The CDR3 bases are TGCGCCAGCAGCCTAAGTAGTAGCACAGATACGCAGTATTTT. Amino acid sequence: CASSLSSSTDTQYF.

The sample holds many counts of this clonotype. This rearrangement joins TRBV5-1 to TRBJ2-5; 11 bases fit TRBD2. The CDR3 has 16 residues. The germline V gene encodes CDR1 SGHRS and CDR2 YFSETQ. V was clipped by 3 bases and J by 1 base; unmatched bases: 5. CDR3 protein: CASSSGLAGPQETQYF. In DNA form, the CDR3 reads TGCGCCAGCAGCTCTGGACTAGCGGGTCCCCAAGAGACCCAGTACTTC.

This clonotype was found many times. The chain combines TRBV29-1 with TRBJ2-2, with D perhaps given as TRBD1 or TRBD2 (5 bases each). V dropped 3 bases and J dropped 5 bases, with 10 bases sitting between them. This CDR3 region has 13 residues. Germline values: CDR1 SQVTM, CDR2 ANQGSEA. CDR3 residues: CSVDRDRTGELFF. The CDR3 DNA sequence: TGCAGCGTTGACAGGGACCGGACCGGGGAGCTGTTTTTT.

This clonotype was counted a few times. Here the CDR3 reads CASSLVLAGADTQYF. CDR3 nucleotide sequence: TGTGCCAGCAGCTTAGTACTAGCGGGGGCAGATACGCAGTATTTT. The chain uses TRBV7-9 and TRBJ2-3, with 11 nucleotides matching TRBD2. Germline V gene lookup returns CDR1 SEHNR and CDR2 FQNEAQ (reference sequence). J gave up 4 bases and V 1 base, and 1 base lay outside the gene matches. This CDR3 spans 15 amino acids.

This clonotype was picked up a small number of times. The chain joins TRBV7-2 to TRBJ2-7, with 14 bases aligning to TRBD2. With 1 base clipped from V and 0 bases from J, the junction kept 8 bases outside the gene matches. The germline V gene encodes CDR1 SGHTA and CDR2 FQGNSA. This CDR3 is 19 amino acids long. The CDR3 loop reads CASSLVGTSGGSSSYEQYF. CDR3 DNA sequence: TGTGCCAGCAGCTTAGTTGGGACTAGCGGGGGCTCTAGCTCCTACGAGCAGTACTTC.

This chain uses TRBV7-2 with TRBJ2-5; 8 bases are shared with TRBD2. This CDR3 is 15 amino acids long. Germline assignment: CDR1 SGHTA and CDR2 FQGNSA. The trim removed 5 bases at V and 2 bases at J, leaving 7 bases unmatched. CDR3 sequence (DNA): TGTGCCAGCAGCCGGAACGGGGGGGGACAAGAGACCCAGTACTTC. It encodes CASSRNGGGQETQYF.

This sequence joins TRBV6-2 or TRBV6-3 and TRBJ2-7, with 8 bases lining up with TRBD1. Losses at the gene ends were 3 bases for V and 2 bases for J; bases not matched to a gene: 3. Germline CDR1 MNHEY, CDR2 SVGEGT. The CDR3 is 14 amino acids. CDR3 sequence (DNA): TGTGCCAGCAGTTATACGACAGGGGCCTACGAGCAGTACTTC. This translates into CASSYTTGAYEQYF.

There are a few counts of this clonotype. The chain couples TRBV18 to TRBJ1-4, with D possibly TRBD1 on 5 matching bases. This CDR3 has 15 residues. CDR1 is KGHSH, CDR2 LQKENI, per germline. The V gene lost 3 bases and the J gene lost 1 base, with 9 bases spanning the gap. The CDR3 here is CASSPGRETNEKLFF. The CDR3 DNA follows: TGTGCCAGCTCACCCGGCAGGGAAACTAATGAAAAACTGTTTTTT.

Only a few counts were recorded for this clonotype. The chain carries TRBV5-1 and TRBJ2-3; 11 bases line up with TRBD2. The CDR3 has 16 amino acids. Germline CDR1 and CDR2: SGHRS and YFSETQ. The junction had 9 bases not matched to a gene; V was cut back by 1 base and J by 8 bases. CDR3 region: CASSLTSGGNSGTQYF. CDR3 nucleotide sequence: TGCGCCAGCAGCTTGACTAGCGGGGGCAATTCGGGTACGCAGTATTTT.

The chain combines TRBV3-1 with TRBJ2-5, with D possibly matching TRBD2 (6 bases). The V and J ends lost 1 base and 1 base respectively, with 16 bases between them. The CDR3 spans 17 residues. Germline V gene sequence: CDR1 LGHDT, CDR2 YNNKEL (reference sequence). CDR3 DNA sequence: TGTGCCAGCAGCCAAGGTGTGACTAGTGGGTTCCAAGAGACCCAGTACTTC. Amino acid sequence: CASSQGVTSGFQETQYF.